This T cell receptor beta chain was observed in a study of cytomegalovirus exposure and HLA in healthy donors. Study-wide points: Roughly uniform depth of sequencing across donors was assumed in presence/absence analyses. HLA-A and HLA-B allele assignments for most subjects were reportedly predicted accurately using TCR beta sequences. As a later analysis showed, several of the most significant clusters appeared to be linked to common viral pathogens.

Turning to this clone: Its antigen is unidentified. Other DNA sequences of this sample code for an identical CDR3.

Germline values: CDR1 LNHDA, CDR2 SQIVND (reference sequence). The CDR3 has 14 residues. V was clipped by 3 bases and J by 4 bases, with 9 bases between them. Primers: 60 Vbeta forward and 13 Jbeta reverse. Some clones are missing from TCRdb's copy, which holds only in-frame ones; the method was immunoSEQ multiplex PCR. Among around 130,000 clones listed, about two thirds were seen once. The TCR originated in a human donor in good health. V gene TRBV19 combines with J gene TRBJ2-2; unclear D gene. The sequenced sample consisted of PBMCs. The DNA of the CDR3 is TGTGCCAGTAGTATCCCTAGTCCCACCGGGGAGCTGTTTTTT. Translation gives CASSIPSPTGELFF.